A single sample is the source of the 7 T cell receptor beta chains below, sequenced in a study of patients and donors after allogeneic stem cell transplantation. In TCRdb, the RT-PCR reads were re-called with MiXCR into one record per CDR3 protein. The profile shows around 160,000 distinct CDR3 sequences, approximately 31% of them singletons. The material sequenced was blood, either unsorted or a sorted T cell fraction (not recorded which). Every receptor here comes from a human donor who was either an allogeneic HSCT recipient or a stem cell or donor lymphocyte infusion donor (not recorded which). It is not recorded whose cells these are; they may come from a transplant donor.

The table lists this clonotype with a few counts. V usage is TRBV19 and J usage is TRBJ1-1; 9 positions match TRBD1. Trimming at V came to 8 bases and at J to 8 bases, leaving 6 bases not matched to a gene. The CDR3 spans 12 residues. Germline V lookup: CDR1 LNHDA, CDR2 SQIVND (reference sequence). CDR3 loop: CASGTGGSEAFF. CDR3 in DNA: TGTGCCAGTGGTACAGGGGGCTCGGAAGCTTTCTTT. The full variable domain, with the rest looked up from reference TRBV19 and TRBJ1-1, is DGGITQSPKYLFRKEGQNVTLSCEQNLNHDAMYWYRQDPGQGLRLIYYSQIVNDFQKGDIAEGYSVSREKKESFPLTVTSAQKNPTAFYLCASGTGGSEAFFGQGTRLTVV.

The gene calls are TRBV30 and TRBJ2-7; possible D gene TRBD2, 5 bases. The germline CDR1 and CDR2 sequences are GTSNPN and SVGIG (reference sequence). The CDR3 covers 12 residues. V gave up 1 base and J gave up 12 bases, with 16 bases separating them. CDR3 amino acids: CAWSGRTSSPYF. The CDR3 DNA is TGTGCCTGGAGTGGGAGAACTAGTTCCCCGTACTTC. Together with reference TRBV30 and TRBJ2-7, the CDR3 gives the full variable domain: SQTIHQWPATLVQPVGSPLSLECTVEGTSNPNLYWYRQAAGRGLQLLFYSVGIGQISSEVPQNLSASRPQDRQFILSSKKLLLSDSGFYLCAWSGRTSSPYFGPGTRLTVT.

The chain links TRBV20-1 to TRBJ2-2; weak D call: TRBD2 (5 bases). There are 13 residues in the CDR3. Germline values: CDR1 DFQATT, CDR2 SNEGSKA (reference sequence). CDR3 in amino acids: CSRRDGGTGELFF. In DNA form, the CDR3 reads TGCAGCCGTCGGGATGGCGGAACCGGGGAGCTGTTTTTT.

The V and J genes are TRBV24-1 and TRBJ1-3; D not certain. The CDR3 length is 12 residues. V was clipped by 9 bases and J by 4 bases, with 9 bases between them. Germline assignment: CDR1 KGHDR and CDR2 SFDVKD. The CDR3: CATGKQGNTIYF. In nucleotides, the CDR3 is TGTGCCACCGGGAAACAGGGAAACACCATATATTTT.

The CDR3 region is CSVGTRLIAEAFF. CDR3 sequence (DNA): TGCAGCGTTGGAACACGACTAATAGCAGAAGCTTTCTTT. The rearrangement links TRBV29-1 to TRBJ1-1; D not resolved. V shed 4 bases and J shed 8 bases, with 17 bases lying between them. The CDR3 runs 13 residues. The germline V gene has CDR1 SQVTM and CDR2 ANQGSEA.

This chain connects TRBV6-2 or TRBV6-3 to TRBJ2-1; 10 bases are shared with TRBD2. CDR3 length: 14 residues. Looked up from germline, CDR1 is MNHEY and CDR2 is SVGEGT. V lost 7 bases, J lost 3 bases, and 3 bases stayed unmatched. CDR3 DNA sequence: TGTGCCAGCATGAGCGGGAGGGGCTACAATGAGCAGTTCTTC. This sequence encodes CASMSGRGYNEQFF.

The chain combines TRBV7-9 with TRBJ1-1; TRBD1 matches at 9 bases. CDR1 and CDR2 from the germline V gene are SEHNR and FQNEAQ (reference sequence). The junction had 6 bases not matched to a gene; V was cut back by 1 base and J by 6 bases. The CDR3 spans 15 residues. CDR3 nucleotides: TGTGCCAGCAGCTTAGTATTACAGGGGGCGCCTGAAGCTTTCTTT. Protein product: CASSLVLQGAPEAFF.